This T cell receptor (beta chain) was recorded in a study of blood T cells in healthy people across ages. Study outcomes and limitations: It was not possible, with unsorted PBMCs, to conclusively compare naive and antigen-experienced cells.

Germline-derived CDR1 and CDR2 are MRHNA and SNTAGT. Trimming stripped 2 bases from V and 3 bases from J, with 7 bases between. This CDR3 is 14 amino acids long. With regard to this clonotype: What it recognizes is unknown.

Through a sample-barcoded 5' primer and a J-beta primer mix, a second PCR was run for roughly 6 to 12 cycles. Carrying 12 random nucleotides, a template-switch adaptor labeled each individual cDNA molecule. TCRdb re-derived calls from the 5' RACE reads in MiXCR, one entry per CDR3 protein. The sample consists of 890,000 or so distinct CDR3 sequences, less than 80% of them appearing once. The sequence came from a man under 40 in good health. The chain uses TRBV6-4 and TRBJ2-2, with D uncertain. The sequenced sample was blood. For the CDR3, the DNA is TGTGCCAGCAGTGACGTGCAGGACACCGGGGAGCTGTTTTTT. This translates into CASSDVQDTGELFF.